The TCR beta chain under discussion was sequenced for a study of blood T cell repertoires in COVID-19. Methods used by the authors: For nucleated cells, counts were estimated from reference gene primer amplification. Generated by immunoSEQ multiplex PCR, the TCRdb table keeps only in-frame clones and is missing some. The DNA was the basis for D and trimming; V, J and clone size are from that table. The repertoire holds roughly 300,000 clones, 80% to 90% seen once, with roughly 1.6% in the top ten. Germline V lookup: CDR1 SGHTA, CDR2 FQGNSA. The CDR3 totals 16 residues. Trimming took off 2 bases at V and 4 bases at J, with 15 bases between the two ends.

The sample consisted of peripheral blood. The rearrangement joins TRBV7-2 to TRBJ2-1, with D possibly being TRBD2 (5 bases). The receptor's source is a woman in her thirties or forties who had recovered from COVID-19. The CDR3 loop is CASSLFQDSTYNEQFF. The CDR3 DNA reads as TGTGCCAGCAGCTTATTTCAGGACTCGACGTACAATGAGCAGTTCTTC.